Sequencing of this T cell receptor (beta chain) was carried out in a study of control samples from healthy donors and cancer patients. The table came from immunoSEQ multiplex PCR; TCRdb's copy has only in-frame clones and leaves some out. Among under 150,000 clones listed, just under 95% were seen once. The specimen was blood. This receptor was taken from a man aged 30 to 45 in good health.

The chain's CDR3 is CATLGQAKVQYF. CDR3 in DNA: TGTGCCACCCTTGGACAAGCGAAGGTGCAGTACTTC. The V and J genes are TRBV28 and TRBJ2-7; maybe TRBD1 (5 bases). The V gene's germline CDR1 is MDHEN and CDR2 SYDVKM. The CDR3 is 12 residues long. V lost 10 bases and J lost 9, with 19 bases in between.